Listed below are T cell receptor beta chains from one sample, sequenced in a study of cytotoxic CD8 clonotypes in ibrutinib-treated CLL. The protocol was immunoSEQ multiplex PCR, while the TCRdb copy is restricted to in-frame clones and leaves out a portion. The sample holds hundreds of thousands of clones, 70% seen once. Sequenced here: PBMCs, sampled after 12 months of ibrutinib treatment. These receptors all come from a human donor with chronic lymphocytic leukemia. CDR3s include the opening cysteine and the closing phenylalanine or tryptophan. A D gene is named only where the DNA matches it firmly. Some rows have no size entry. The others give once, few or many, or a class for an expanded clone.

abundance	d_gene	v_gene	j_gene	len	CDR3nt	CDR3aa
few	NA	TRBV10-2	TRBJ2-2	14	TGCGCCAGCAGTGACTTGGCTTGGACCGGGGAGCTGTTTTTT	CASSDLAWTGELFF
NA	NA	TRBV30	TRBJ1-5	16	TGTGCCTGGAGTAAGGTTCAGAGGGGAGGCAATCAGCCCCAGCATTTT	CAWSKVQRGGNQPQHF
NA	NA	TRBV6-6	TRBJ1-4	16	TGTGCCAGCAGTTACTCGACAATCGGTCGGGCTGAAAAACTGTTTTTT	CASSYSTIGRAEKLFF
few	NA	TRBV18	TRBJ2-2	13	TGTGCCAGCTCAGGGGACGTGTCTGGGGAGCTGTTTTTT	CASSGDVSGELFF
NA	NA	TRBV9	TRBJ2-5	13	TGTGCCAGCAGCGTACGGGGCACAGAGACCCAGTACTTC	CASSVRGTETQYF
NA	TRBD2	TRBV30	TRBJ2-5	17	TGTGCCTGGAGTGGGGGGGCCCCCCGGGGGGGACAAGAGACCCAGTACTTC	CAWSGGAPRGGQETQYF
NA	NA	TRBV29-1	TRBJ1-2	12	TGCAGCGTTGAAGGACCCGTTGATGGCTACACCTTC	CSVEGPVDGYTF
NA	NA	TRBV19	TRBJ1-1	14	TGTGCCAGTAGTATAAGGCATAGCGGCACTGAAGCTTTCTTT	CASSIRHSGTEAFF
few	TRBD1	TRBV7-6	TRBJ2-7	18	TGTGCCAGCAGCCCTAGAGGGGCCGGGACAGGGAGCTCCTACGAGCAGTACTTC	CASSPRGAGTGSSYEQYF
few	NA	TRBV7-9	TRBJ1-2	12	TGTGCCAGCTCCAGGGTTGACTATGGCTACACCTTC	CASSRVDYGYTF
NA	NA	TRBV10-3	TRBJ1-1	15	TGTGCCATCAGTGAGGCAGCCTCGATGAACACTGAAGCTTTCTTT	CAISEAASMNTEAFF
NA	NA	TRBV5-1	TRBJ2-3	17	TGCGCCAGCAGCCCCCCATCTACTAGTGGCGGGACAGATACGCAGTATTTT	CASSPPSTSGGTDTQYF